These 28 T cell receptor beta chains came from one sample sequenced in a study of cytomegalovirus exposure and HLA in healthy donors. The primer mix had 60 Vbeta and 13 Jbeta primers. The assay was immunoSEQ multiplex PCR, and TCRdb's table has in-frame clones only and misses some. The top ten clones hold approximately 2.6% of a sample with roughly 200,000 clones, more than 60% of them seen once. Sample: PBMCs. The source is an older woman in good health and CMV-seropositive.

J is TRBJ2-4 and V is TRBV10-1; D unclear. Trimming took 4 bases from V and 1 from J, leaving 5 bases between them. Germline V gene data show CDR1 as WNHNN and CDR2 as SYGVQD (reference sequence). The CDR3 has 13 amino acids. CDR3 protein: CASSAVAKNIQYF. CDR3 nucleotides: TGCGCCAGCAGTGCAGTGGCCAAAAACATTCAGTACTTC.

Turning to this clone: This CDR3 is also generated by other DNA sequences in the sample. V is TRBV7-7 and J is TRBJ2-5; TRBD1 might be the D (6 bases). V lost 4 bases, J lost 2 bases, and 8 bases lay in between. CDR3 length: 13 amino acids. CDR1 and CDR2 from the germline V gene are SSHAT and FNYEAQ (reference sequence). The CDR3 nucleotides read TGTGCCAGCAGCTCGGACAGACAAGAGACCCAGTACTTC. Amino acid sequence: CASSSDRQETQYF.

With regard to this clone: Distinct nucleotide sequences in the sample also encode this CDR3. The chain couples TRBV6-6 to TRBJ1-1; no firm D call. Trimming took 9 bases from V and 1 from J, leaving 12 bases between them. The CDR3 covers 13 residues. The germline CDR1 and CDR2 sequences are MNHNY and SVGAGI (reference sequence). CDR3: CASEDLQNTEAFF. In DNA form, the CDR3 reads TGTGCCAGTGAGGACTTACAGAACACTGAAGCTTTCTTT.

The chain has TRBV7-3 and TRBJ2-1; D possibly corresponds to TRBD1 (5 bases). Trimming took off 5 bases at V and 0 bases at J, with 11 bases between the two ends. This CDR3 region has 15 residues. Germline values: CDR1 SGHTA, CDR2 FQGTGA. CDR3 bases: TGTGCCAGCAGCCTACAGGATAGCTCCTACAATGAGCAGTTCTTC. Translated, it gives CASSLQDSSYNEQFF. Complete variable domain (other parts from reference TRBV7-3 and TRBJ2-1): GAGVSQTPSNKVTEKGKYVELRCDPISGHTALYWYRQSLGQGPEFLIYFQGTGAADDSGLPNDRFFAVRPEGSVSTLKIQRTERGDSAVYLCASSLQDSSYNEQFFGPGTRLTVL.

The V call is TRBV5-1, the J call TRBJ2-1; D may be TRBD2 (6 bases). The CDR3 runs 15 residues. The germline V gene encodes CDR1 SGHRS and CDR2 YFSETQ. V was shortened by 4 bases and J by 5 bases, with 16 bases between the two germline ends. CDR3 sequence: CASSNDGRTDNEQFF. As DNA, the CDR3 is TGCGCCAGCAGCAATGACGGGAGAACGGACAATGAGCAGTTCTTC.

The chain carries TRBV10-3 and TRBJ2-3; possibly TRBD2 for D (7 bases). Trimming shortened V by 8 bases and J by 1 base, and 16 bases separated the two germline ends. CDR1 ENHRY and CDR2 SYGVKD come from the germline V gene. The CDR3 sequence is 15 residues long. CDR3 sequence reads: CAISEGGPRTDTQYF. For the CDR3, the DNA is TGTGCCATCTCGGAGGGGGGGCCCCGCACAGATACGCAGTATTTT.

The chain uses TRBV28 and TRBJ2-7; no clear D. Trimming left V 2 bases short and J 4 bases short, with 12 bases between. Germline V gene data show CDR1 as MDHEN and CDR2 as SYDVKM. This CDR3 spans 14 amino acids. The CDR3 nucleotides are TGTGCCAGCAGTTTAAGCCAGGTTTGGTACGAGCAGTACTTC. It encodes CASSLSQVWYEQYF.

The sample holds a few counts of this clone. This sequence joins TRBV7-8 and TRBJ2-5; maybe TRBD2 (7 bases). Germline assignment: CDR1 SGHVS and CDR2 FQNEAQ. V lost 1 base and J 7 bases, leaving 19 bases between the germline ends. The CDR3 has 16 amino acids. CDR3 nucleotides: TGTGCCAGCAGCTTAGTAGGGGGGGTAGTGTCGGCGACCCAGTACTTC. Amino acids: CASSLVGGVVSATQYF.

The CDR3 DNA reads as TGTGCCGGGTATCGACAGGGCCTCCCTGAAGCTTTCTTT. It encodes CAGYRQGLPEAFF. V usage is TRBV30 and J usage is TRBJ1-1; 7 bases are shared with TRBD1. The CDR3 extends over 13 amino acids. CDR1 is GTSNPN and CDR2 is SVGIG in the germline V gene (reference sequence). Trimming removed 8 bases from V and 6 bases from J; junction bases left unmatched: 12.

The chain joins TRBV11-3 to TRBJ1-1; possible D gene TRBD1, 6 bases. Trimming took 3 bases from V and 1 from J, leaving 9 bases between them. Germline-derived CDR1 and CDR2 are SGHNT and YENEEA. The CDR3 contains 14 residues. As DNA, the CDR3 is TGTGCCAGCAGCTTGAGGGGGACGAACACTGAAGCTTTCTTT. Translated: CASSLRGTNTEAFF.

This clone was observed a handful of times. The rearrangement uses TRBV10-3 and TRBJ1-5; TRBD1 might be the D (6 bases). Germline V gene data show CDR1 as ENHRY and CDR2 as SYGVKD. Trimming pared 6 bases from V and 6 bases from J, leaving 6 bases between. This CDR3 spans 11 amino acids. Here the CDR3 reads CAIRQGQPQHF. The CDR3 bases are TGTGCCATCAGACAGGGTCAGCCCCAGCATTTT.

The genes are TRBV11-2 and TRBJ2-3; D might be TRBD1 (5 bases). Germline values: CDR1 SGHAT, CDR2 FQNNGV. The CDR3 is 15 residues long. V lost 8 bases to trimming and J lost 2 bases, with 17 bases between them. The CDR3 sequence: CASGADSRYTDTQYF. Written as DNA, the CDR3 is TGTGCCAGCGGCGCCGACAGTCGCTACACAGATACGCAGTATTTT.

The chain couples TRBV5-1 to TRBJ2-7; 9 bases fit TRBD1. Trimming took 4 bases from V and 2 from J; bases not matched to a gene: 4. CDR3 length: 14 amino acids. CDR1 is SGHRS, CDR2 YFSETQ, per germline. CDR3 bases: TGCGCCAGCAGCCCCGGGACAGGGCCCTACGAGCAGTACTTC. It is translated as CASSPGTGPYEQYF.

The V gene is TRBV4-1, the J gene TRBJ2-3; TRBD2 agrees at 9 bases. The trim removed 0 bases at V and 2 bases at J, leaving 9 bases unmatched. Per germline, CDR1 MGHRA and CDR2 YSYEKL. The CDR3 is 18 residues long. The CDR3 loop is CASSQEYRLAGYTDTQYF. In nucleotides, the CDR3 is TGCGCCAGCAGCCAAGAGTACAGGCTAGCGGGATACACAGATACGCAGTATTTT.

The rearrangement joins TRBV23-1 to TRBJ1-1; TRBD1 might be the D (6 bases). TRBV23-1 is known as an ORF, though its function is uncertain. The CDR3 runs to 15 residues. V was pared by 4 bases and J by 5 bases, with 17 bases between. The CDR3 nucleotides read TGCGCCAGCAGTCTCCGGGAGGGGGAAGGGACTGAAGCTTTCTTT. It is translated as CASSLREGEGTEAFF.

The CDR3 loop is CASSPGTVKNIQYF. The CDR3 DNA sequence: TGTGCCAGCTCCCCAGGGACAGTAAAAAACATTCAGTACTTC. The chain couples TRBV18 to TRBJ2-4; 7 bases match TRBD1. The CDR3 runs 14 residues. From germline, CDR1 is KGHSH and CDR2 LQKENI. The V segment lost 6 bases and the J segment 4 bases; nucleotides outside the gene matches: 6.

This chain links TRBV2 with TRBJ1-1; D not resolved. The germline V gene encodes CDR1 SNHLY and CDR2 FYNNEI. The V end lost 6 bases, the J end lost 0 bases, and 5 bases lay between the germline ends. The CDR3 loop spans 12 amino acids. The CDR3 region has the DNA TGTGCCAGCAGGGAGATGAACACTGAAGCTTTCTTT. Protein product: CASREMNTEAFF.

This clone was recorded only once. The gene calls are TRBV29-1 and TRBJ2-1, with 11 nucleotides matching TRBD2. CDR1 SQVTM and CDR2 ANQGSEA come from the germline V gene. V shed 5 bases and J 4 bases; nucleotides not matched to a gene: 13. The CDR3 length is 17 residues. CDR3 sequence reads: CSVFQGLAASGYNEQFF. CDR3 nucleotides: TGCAGCGTTTTCCAGGGACTAGCGGCCAGCGGATACAATGAGCAGTTCTTC.

This clone occurred a few times. This chain uses TRBV7-5 with TRBJ2-7; the DNA was not used to check the table's D call, TRBD1. TRBV7-5 is termed a pseudogene. The CDR3 spans 16 residues. DNA of the CDR3: TGTGTCAGAAGCTGTGGTATTTTTCAGGCGAGCTACGAGCAGTACTTC. It specifies CVRSCGIFQASYEQYF.

The gene calls are TRBV6-5 and TRBJ2-1, with TRBD2 matching over 9 bases. This CDR3 is built from 16 residues. J lost 4 bases, V lost 0 bases, and 4 bases had no gene match. Germline loops: CDR1 MNHEY, CDR2 SVGAGI. The CDR3 coding sequence is TGTGCCAGCAGTTACTCGGCTAGCGGGGCATACAATGAGCAGTTCTTC. The encoded protein is CASSYSASGAYNEQFF.

The rearrangement uses TRBV11-2 and TRBJ1-3; no clear D. The CDR3 has 14 residues. Germline-derived CDR1 and CDR2 are SGHAT and FQNNGV. V lost 3 bases to trimming and J lost 3 bases, with 9 bases between them. In DNA form, the CDR3 reads TGTGCCAGCAGCTTTCCCGGGTTTGGAAACACCATATATTTT. Translated: CASSFPGFGNTIYF.

The chain uses TRBV6-1 and TRBJ1-1; TRBD1 might be the D (6 bases). This CDR3 has 13 amino acids. V dropped 2 bases and J dropped 10 bases, with 14 bases sitting between them. Germline-derived CDR1 and CDR2 are MNHNS and SASEGT. CDR3 sequence: CASSEPQGRRAFF. The CDR3 region has the DNA TGTGCCAGCAGTGAACCCCAGGGGCGCAGAGCTTTCTTT.

This chain uses TRBV5-1 with TRBJ1-3; the match to TRBD1 covers 9 bases. The CDR3 consists of 15 residues. Germline V gives CDR1 SGHRS, CDR2 YFSETQ. With 5 bases clipped from V and 2 bases from J, the junction kept 5 bases outside the gene matches. CDR3 protein: CASSWDRAAGNTIYF. Here the CDR3 DNA reads TGCGCCAGCAGTTGGGACAGGGCTGCTGGAAACACCATATATTTT.

The V and J genes are TRBV7-9 and TRBJ2-3, with D possibly being TRBD2 (6 bases). V was trimmed by 1 base and J by 3 bases, leaving 8 bases between them. CDR3 length equals 14 residues. The germline CDR1 and CDR2 sequences are SEHNR and FQNEAQ (reference sequence). CDR3 amino acids: CASSLGAGTDTQYF. The CDR3 nucleotides read TGTGCCAGCAGCTTAGGCGCGGGGACAGATACGCAGTATTTT.

J is TRBJ2-7 and V is TRBV5-1, with TRBD2 matching 10 bases. There are 15 residues in the CDR3. Germline-derived CDR1 and CDR2 are SGHRS and YFSETQ. V trimming: 4 bases; J trimming: 5 bases; junction bases outside the gene matches: 9. The chain's CDR3 is CASSPRGTSADEQYF. CDR3 sequence (DNA): TGCGCCAGCAGCCCTCGCGGGACTAGCGCCGACGAGCAGTACTTC.

This sequence joins TRBV7-2 and TRBJ2-7; perhaps TRBD2 as D (6 bases). Per germline, CDR1 SGHTA and CDR2 FQGNSA. Between the trimmed V and J ends, which lost 5 bases and 0 bases, there was a span of 17 bases. The CDR3 extends over 16 amino acids. CDR3 sequence: CASSLEGLGGSYEQYF. CDR3 bases: TGTGCCAGCAGCCTAGAGGGGCTGGGGGGCTCCTACGAGCAGTACTTC. Together with reference TRBV7-2 and TRBJ2-7, the CDR3 gives the full variable domain: GAGVSQSPSNKVTEKGKDVELRCDPISGHTALYWYRQSLGQGLEFLIYFQGNSAPDKSGLPSDRFSAERTGGSVSTLTIQRTQQEDSAVYLCASSLEGLGGSYEQYFGPGTRLTVT.

The chain combines TRBV18 with TRBJ2-1; a possible D gene is TRBD1 (5 bases). Germline loops: CDR1 KGHSH, CDR2 LQKENI. Deletions cut 2 bases from V and 6 bases from J, with 8 bases between. The CDR3 has 13 residues. CDR3 DNA sequence: TGTGCCAGCTCACCAGGGGCCGTCAATGAGCAGTTCTTC. Protein sequence: CASSPGAVNEQFF. Together with reference TRBV18 and TRBJ2-1, the CDR3 gives the full variable domain: NAGVMQNPRHLVRRRGQEARLRCSPMKGHSHVYWYRQLPEEGLKFMVYLQKENIIDESGMPKERFSAEFPKEGPSILRIQQVVRGDSAAYFCASSPGAVNEQFFGPGTRLTVL.

The chain combines TRBV6-5 with TRBJ2-5; 9 bases fit TRBD1. The J call is in doubt because the DNA end fits TRBJ2-7 better. The CDR3 covers 15 residues. The germline CDR1 and CDR2 sequences are MNHEY and SVGAGI. The CDR3 DNA sequence: TGTGCCAGCAGTTACTCGGGACAGGGATCCTACGAGCAGTACTTC. Its protein product is CASSYSGQGSYEQYF.